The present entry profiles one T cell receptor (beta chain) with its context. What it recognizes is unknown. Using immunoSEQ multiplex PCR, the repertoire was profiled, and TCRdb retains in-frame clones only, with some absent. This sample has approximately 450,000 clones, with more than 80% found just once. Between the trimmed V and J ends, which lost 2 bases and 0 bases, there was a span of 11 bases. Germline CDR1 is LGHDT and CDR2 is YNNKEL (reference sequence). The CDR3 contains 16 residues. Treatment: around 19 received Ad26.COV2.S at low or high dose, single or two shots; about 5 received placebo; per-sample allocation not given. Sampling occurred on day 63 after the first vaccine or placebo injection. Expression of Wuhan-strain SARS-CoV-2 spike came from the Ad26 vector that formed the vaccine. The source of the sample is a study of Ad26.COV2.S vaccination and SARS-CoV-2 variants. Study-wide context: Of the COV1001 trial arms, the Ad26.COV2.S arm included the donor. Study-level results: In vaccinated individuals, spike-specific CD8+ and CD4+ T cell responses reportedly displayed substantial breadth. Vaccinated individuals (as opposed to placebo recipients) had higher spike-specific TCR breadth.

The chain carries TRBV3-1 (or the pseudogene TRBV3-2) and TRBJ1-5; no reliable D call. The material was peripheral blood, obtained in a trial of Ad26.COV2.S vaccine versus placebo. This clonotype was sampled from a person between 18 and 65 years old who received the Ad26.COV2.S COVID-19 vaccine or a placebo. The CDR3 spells CASSQTTVNSNQPQHF. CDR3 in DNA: TGTGCCAGCAGCCAAACGACCGTGAATAGCAATCAGCCCCAGCATTTT.